The clone carrying this T cell receptor beta chain was recorded at least ten times. TCR beta CDR3 region amplification was performed from RNA transcripts. During a first-round RT-PCR of the TCR CDR3, the HTBI primer set was used. TCRdb passed the multiplex PCR reads through MiXCR, listing each CDR3 protein once. The sample records hundreds of thousands of distinct CDR3 sequences, roughly 14% being singletons. This CDR3 region has 16 residues. Trimming cost V 3 bases and J 3 bases; bases outside gene matches: 7. From germline, CDR1 is SGHRS and CDR2 YFSETQ. These data belong to a study of T cells in Graves' hyperthyroidism and ophthalmopathy. Overall study context: Peripheral blood sampling occurred at initial diagnosis, before any treatment.

Exclusions: uncontrolled infection, other autoimmune disease, pregnancy, lactation. This TCR was sampled from a man aged 18-30 years with Graves' ophthalmopathy. The V gene is TRBV5-1, the J gene TRBJ1-1; TRBD1 matches 11 bases. The sequencing sample was made of blood. CDR3 DNA sequence: TGCGCCAGCAGCTGGGCCGGGACAGGGGGATACACTGAAGCTTTCTTT. It translates to CASSWAGTGGYTEAFF.